This TCR beta chain was captured by sequencing in a study of long-term antiretroviral therapy in people with HIV. Turning to the study itself: Collection dates of the earliest samples fall about a decade before the 2015 immediate-ART recommendation. Findings and limits, study-wide: Dominance of pre-ART expanded clones persisted, fluctuating and often declining after ART. ART adherence, viral resistance and therapy changes were undocumented. Transplant donor controls retained higher diversity, though diversity increased after ART.

Survey level was the resolution at which the v3.0 immunoSEQ assay ran. Sequenced by immunoSEQ multiplex PCR; TCRdb stores in-frame clones only, minus some. The profile shows nearly 30,000 clones, 80% to 90% of them singletons. The CDR3 length is 15 residues. CDR1 is WSHSY and CDR2 is SAAADI in the germline V gene. With V trimmed by 7 bases and J by 1 base, 8 bases remained unmatched. Note on this clone: The antigen is unknown.

The source was unsorted PBMCs, collected 3.2 years before starting antiretroviral therapy. This receptor was obtained from a man aged 45-65 years with HIV. The V gene is TRBV10-2, the J gene TRBJ2-3; 7 nucleotides line up with TRBD2. The CDR3 here is CASILAAAGTDTQYF. The DNA for the CDR3 is TGCGCCAGCATCCTAGCGGCGGCCGGCACAGATACGCAGTATTTT.